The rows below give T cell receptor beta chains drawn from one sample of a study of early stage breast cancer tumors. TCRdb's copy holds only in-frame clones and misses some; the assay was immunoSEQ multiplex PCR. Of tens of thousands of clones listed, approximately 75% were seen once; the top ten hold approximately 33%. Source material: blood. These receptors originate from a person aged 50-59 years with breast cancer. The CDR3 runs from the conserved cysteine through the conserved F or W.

CDR3: CASSPDRRGINEKLFF; V: TRBV5-1
CDR3: CASSPRTSGSFYEQYF; V: TRBV27
CDR3: CAISEGAGTVSEQYF; V: TRBV10-3
CDR3: CASSAQGGGTAGDTQYF; V: TRBV9
CDR3: CASSEFPTSGKQETQYF; V: TRBV28
CDR3: CASSSLGQGKHNEQFF; V: TRBV5-4
CDR3: CASSQSKGADF; V: TRBV23-1
CDR3: CASSRGASGNRADTQYF; V: TRBV19
CDR3: CAWSRSLDGPQHF; V: TRBV30
CDR3: CASSQSSTGPGYEQYF; V: TRBV4-1
CDR3: CASSGGSGGEVRSYEQYF; V: TRBV5-6
CDR3: CASSPLMSSYEQYF; V: TRBV27
CDR3: CSVGTETNTGELFF; V: TRBV29-1
CDR3: CASSSTYEQYF; V: TRBV7-2
CDR3: CASSFRRTRQALNTEAFF; V: TRBV11-1
CDR3: CASSQERAGAVYNEQFF; V: TRBV4-3
CDR3: CASSPGQGSYNEQFF; V: TRBV5-8
CDR3: CASSLIRDLDTDTQYF; V: TRBV27
CDR3: CASSVSPGLAETQYF; V: TRBV9
CDR3: CASSLRQGAYEQYF; V: TRBV5-6
CDR3: CATRPSGQADTGELFF; V: TRBV10-3
CDR3: CASRDRRGNTEAFF; V: TRBV10-2
CDR3: CASSLVGRGADGYTF; V: TRBV5-6
CDR3: CSVAGGENIQYF; V: TRBV29-1
CDR3: CASSSPAGLQFYEQYF; V: TRBV7-9
CDR3: CASSFGDSYEQYF; V: TRBV5-6
CDR3: CASSQDLARGEQFF; V: TRBV4-2
CDR3: CASRYYPNTGELFF; V: TRBV5-1
CDR3: CASSLRLETSNEQFF; V: TRBV7-9
CDR3: CASSLALTGGRTYEQYF; V: TRBV27
CDR3: CASSHSMGGAEAFF; V: TRBV25-1
CDR3: CASSQDWGSFNTEAFF; V: TRBV4-1
CDR3: CASSEDGGSGETQYF; V: TRBV2
CDR3: CASSLSSPDTQYF; V: TRBV5-1
CDR3: CAWSVASRSYEQYF; V: TRBV30
CDR3: CASGPGLADTQYF; V: TRBV7-9
CDR3: CAWSVGGGTEAFF; V: TRBV30
CDR3: CAWSRGDGQPQHF; V: TRBV30
CDR3: CASSPYTGELFF; V: TRBV27
CDR3: CASSEAPETNSVTDTQYF; V: TRBV2
CDR3: CASSALNEQFF; V: TRBV10-2
CDR3: CASSYGWGSTQETQYF; V: TRBV19
CDR3: CSVETSGTYGYEQYF; V: TRBV29-1
CDR3: CASSSTSGSQNEQFF; V: TRBV6-5
CDR3: CASSGGSGYEQYF; V: TRBV28
CDR3: CAITPDREVSYEQYF; V: TRBV10-3
CDR3: CASSLGNYNEQFF; V: TRBV11-3
CDR3: CASSLELAGRDYEQYF; V: TRBV5-4
CDR3: CASSERLAGGPDTQYF; V: TRBV10-1
CDR3: CASSPDRGQTNEKLFF; V: TRBV27
CDR3: CASSFQEAAGRYGYTF; V: TRBV5-4
CDR3: CASSSPTSGFYEQYF; V: TRBV7-9
CDR3: CASSLRTGLAGQETQYF; V: TRBV11-2
CDR3: CASSDLRDGDPYEQYF; V: TRBV2
CDR3: CASSVVPTSGWETQYF; V: TRBV9
CDR3: CASSVEGTGAYNEQFF; V: TRBV9
CDR3: CAWSGVNYGYTF; V: TRBV30
CDR3: CASSRDRGTDTQYF; V: TRBV5-1